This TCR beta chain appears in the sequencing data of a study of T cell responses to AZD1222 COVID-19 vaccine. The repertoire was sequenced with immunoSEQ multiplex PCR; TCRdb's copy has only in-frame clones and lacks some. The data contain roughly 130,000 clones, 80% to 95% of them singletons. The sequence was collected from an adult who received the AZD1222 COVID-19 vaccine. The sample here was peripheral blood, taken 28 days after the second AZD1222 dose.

The CDR3 bases are TGTGCCAGCAGCGTAGGTTCATCGTCGGTCACAGGGCGAAACACTGAAGCTTTCTTT. It specifies CASSVGSSSVTGRNTEAFF. The V gene is TRBV9, the J gene TRBJ1-1; maybe TRBD1 (6 bases). Germline V gene data show CDR1 as SGDLS and CDR2 as YYNGEE. The V and J ends lost 0 bases and 2 bases respectively, with 23 bases between them. There are 19 residues in the CDR3.